This T cell receptor beta chain was documented in a study of control samples from healthy donors and cancer patients. Germline trimming cut 1 base from V and 2 bases from J; bases unmatched to any gene: 15. The CDR3 is made up of 20 amino acids. Germline CDR1 is LGHNA and CDR2 is YNFKEQ. The data were produced by immunoSEQ multiplex PCR, yet TCRdb's version contains in-frame clones alone and is incomplete. The data hold about 85,000 clones, with about 88% observed a single time. The clonotype originates from a woman aged 55-69 years in good health. The sequencing sample was made of blood. V gene TRBV4-2 combines with J gene TRBJ2-5, with 11 bases lining up with TRBD2. CDR3 protein: CASSQGSIGASGRNQETQYF. The CDR3, as DNA: TGTGCCAGCAGCCAAGGAAGCATAGGGGCTAGCGGGAGGAATCAAGAGACCCAGTACTTC.